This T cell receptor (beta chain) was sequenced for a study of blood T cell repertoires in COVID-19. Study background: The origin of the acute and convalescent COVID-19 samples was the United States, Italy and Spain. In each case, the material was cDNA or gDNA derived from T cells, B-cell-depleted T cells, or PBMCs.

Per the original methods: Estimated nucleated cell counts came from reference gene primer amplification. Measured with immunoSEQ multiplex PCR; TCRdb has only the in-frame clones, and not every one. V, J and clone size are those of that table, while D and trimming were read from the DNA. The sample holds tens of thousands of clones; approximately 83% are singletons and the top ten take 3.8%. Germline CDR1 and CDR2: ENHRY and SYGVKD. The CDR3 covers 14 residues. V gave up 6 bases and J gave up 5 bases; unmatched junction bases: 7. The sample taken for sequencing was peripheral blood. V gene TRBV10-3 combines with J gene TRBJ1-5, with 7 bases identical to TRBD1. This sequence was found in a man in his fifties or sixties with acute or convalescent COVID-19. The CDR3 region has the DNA TGTGCCATCAGCGACGCCACAGGGGATCAGCCCCAGCATTTT. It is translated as CAISDATGDQPQHF.